This TCR beta chain derives from a study of blood T cell repertoires in COVID-19. Background on the study: COVID-19 samples collected from the United States, Italy and Spain covered acute and convalescent phases.

In the authors' workflow: The assay estimated nucleated cells by amplifying reference gene primers. Using immunoSEQ multiplex PCR, the repertoire was profiled, and TCRdb retains in-frame clones only, with some absent. V and J calls and clone size come straight from that table; D and trimming were deduced from the DNA. The sample holds some 110,000 clones; around four fifths are singletons and the top ten take roughly 2.4%. There are 15 residues in the CDR3. Specimen: peripheral blood. The chain employs TRBV21-1 and TRBJ1-6; TRBD1, the table's D call, was not compared with the DNA. TRBV21-1 represents a pseudogene. This TCR came from a man aged 25 to 40 with acute or convalescent COVID-19. The CDR3 DNA follows: TGTGCCAGCAGCAAAAAGAAGGGGTCACGGTCACCCCTCCACTTT. Encoded protein: CASSKKKGSRSPLHF.